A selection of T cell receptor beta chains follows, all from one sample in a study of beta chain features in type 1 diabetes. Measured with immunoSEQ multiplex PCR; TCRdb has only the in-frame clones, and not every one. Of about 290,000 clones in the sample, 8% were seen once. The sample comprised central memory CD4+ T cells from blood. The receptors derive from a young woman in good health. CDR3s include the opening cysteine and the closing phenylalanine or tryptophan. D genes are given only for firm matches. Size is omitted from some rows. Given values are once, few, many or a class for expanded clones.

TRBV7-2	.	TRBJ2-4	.	TGTGCCAGCAGCTTAGAGGGGGGACCAGCCAAAAACATTCAGTACTTC	CASSLEGGPAKNIQYF
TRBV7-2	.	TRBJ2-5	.	TGTGCCAGCAGCTTAGGCTGGATCTTAGGAGAGACCCAGTACTTC	CASSLGWILGETQYF
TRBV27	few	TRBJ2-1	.	TGTGCCAGCAGTTCACCCGGCGGGGTGGTCGATGAGCAGTTCTTC	CASSSPGGVVDEQFF
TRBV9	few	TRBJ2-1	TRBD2	TGTGCCAGCAGCGTAGTTGGTAGCGGGTACAATGAGCAGTTCTTC	CASSVVGSGYNEQFF
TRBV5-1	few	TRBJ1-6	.	TGCGCCAGCAGCCTGGGGACGGTGGGGTCACCCCTCCACTTT	CASSLGTVGSPLHF
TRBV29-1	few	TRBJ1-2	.	TGCAGCGTCGAGGCAGGGCCCAACTATGGCTACACCTTC	CSVEAGPNYGYTF
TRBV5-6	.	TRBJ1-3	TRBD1	TGTGCCAGCAGGCAAACAGGGGGCTCTGGAAACACCATATATTTT	CASRQTGGSGNTIYF
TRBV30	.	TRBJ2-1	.	TGTGCCTGGAGTGGGGGAGGAGTAACAATGAGGCAGTTCTTC	CAWSGGGVTMRQFF
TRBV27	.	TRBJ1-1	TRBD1	TGTGCCAGCAGTTTGGCCAGGGGGCGGGACACTGAAGCTTTCTTT	CASSLARGRDTEAFF
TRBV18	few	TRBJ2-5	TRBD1	TGTGCCAGCTCAAGGGACAGGGGGGAGACCCAGTACTTC	CASSRDRGETQYF
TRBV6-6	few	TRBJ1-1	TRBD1	TGTGCCAGCAGTTACTCGGGACAGGGGGCCACTGAAGCTTTCTTT	CASSYSGQGATEAFF
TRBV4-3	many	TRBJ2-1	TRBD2	TGCGCCAGCAGCCATACTAGCGGGATTAATGAGCAGTTCTTC	CASSHTSGINEQFF
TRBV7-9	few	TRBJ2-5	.	TGTGCCAGCAGCTTATCCGAGCTCGGGGAGACCCAGTACTTC	CASSLSELGETQYF
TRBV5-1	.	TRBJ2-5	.	TGCGCCAGCAGCTTGGAACATTGGGGGCAAGAGACCCAGTACTTC	CASSLEHWGQETQYF
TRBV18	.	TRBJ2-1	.	TGTGCCAGCTCAGTGACGGACAGCTCCTACAATGAGCAGTTCTTC	CASSVTDSSYNEQFF
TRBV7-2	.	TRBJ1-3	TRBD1	TGTGCCAGCAGCCTGGGACAGGCCCACTCTGGAAACACCATATATTTT	CASSLGQAHSGNTIYF
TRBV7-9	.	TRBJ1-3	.	TGTGCCAGCAGCTTAGTACGGGACCGCTCTGGAAACACCATATATTTT	CASSLVRDRSGNTIYF
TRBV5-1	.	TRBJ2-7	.	TGCGCCAGCAGCTCCCTACAGGGCGACGAGCAGTACTTC	CASSSLQGDEQYF
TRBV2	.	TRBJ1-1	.	TGTGCCAGCAGGGAGGGGTTAAACAGGAACACTGAAGCTTTCTTT	CASREGLNRNTEAFF
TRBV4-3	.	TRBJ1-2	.	TGCGCCAGCAGCCGAGAAGACAGAAACTATGGCTACACCTTC	CASSREDRNYGYTF
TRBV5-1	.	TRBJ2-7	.	TGCGCCAGCAGCGACCCCGGGACAAACTACGAGCAGTACTTC	CASSDPGTNYEQYF
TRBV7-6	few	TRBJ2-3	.	TGTGCCAGCAGCTTAGCGCCAAGCACAGATACGCAGTATTTT	CASSLAPSTDTQYF
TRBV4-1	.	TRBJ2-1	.	TGCGCCAGCAGCCAAACAGCCCTCCTAAACAATGAGCAGTTCTTC	CASSQTALLNNEQFF
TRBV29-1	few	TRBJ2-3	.	TGCAGCGTTTTAAGGAGCACAGATACGCAGTATTTT	CSVLRSTDTQYF
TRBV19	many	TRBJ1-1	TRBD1	TGTGCCAGTAGTATTCAAATTAACGACAGGGATTGCGCTTTCTTT	CASSIQINDRDCAFF
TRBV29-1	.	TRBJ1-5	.	TGCAGCGTTGTGTCGGGGGGCGATCAGCCCCAGCATTTT	CSVVSGGDQPQHF
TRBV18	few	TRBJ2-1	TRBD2	TGTGCCAGCTCACCCCAGGCGGGGGGGAGCAATGAGCAGTTCTTC	CASSPQAGGSNEQFF
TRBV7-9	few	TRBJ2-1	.	TGTGCCAGCAGCTTAGAGGCGGGGATGCAGTTCTTC	CASSLEAGMQFF
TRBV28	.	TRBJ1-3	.	TGTGCCAGCCTTTCGGGACTCACTCGCTCTGGAAACACCATATATTTT	CASLSGLTRSGNTIYF
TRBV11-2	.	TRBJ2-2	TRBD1	TGTGCCAGCAGCCCGGACAGGGGGCGGACCGGGGAGCTGTTTTTT	CASSPDRGRTGELFF
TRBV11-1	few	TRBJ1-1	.	TGTGCCAGCAGCTTATCAGGGACCGAGGGGGCTTTCTTT	CASSLSGTEGAFF
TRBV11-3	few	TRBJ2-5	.	TGTGCCAGCAGCTTAGACCAGATCCAAGAGACCCAGTACTTC	CASSLDQIQETQYF
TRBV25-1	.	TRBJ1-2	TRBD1	TGTGCCAGCAGTCCCCGACAGGGGACGACTGCCTACACCTTC	CASSPRQGTTAYTF
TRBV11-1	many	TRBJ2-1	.	TGTGCCAGCAGCCTAGCCGGGGACAATGAGCAGTTCTTC	CASSLAGDNEQFF
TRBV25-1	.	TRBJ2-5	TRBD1	TGTGCCAGCAGTGAACACGGGACAGGAAAAGAGACCCAGTACTTC	CASSEHGTGKETQYF
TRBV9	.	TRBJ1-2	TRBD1	TGTGCCAGCAGTGCAGGGGGCTCCTATGGCTACACCTTC	CASSAGGSYGYTF
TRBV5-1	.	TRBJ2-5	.	TGCGCCAGCAGCATGGGCTATAGCTGGGACCAAGAGACCCAGTACTTC	CASSMGYSWDQETQYF
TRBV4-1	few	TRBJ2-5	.	TGCGCCAGCAGCCAACCTCGACAGTCCGAGACCCAGTACTTC	CASSQPRQSETQYF
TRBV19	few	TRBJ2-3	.	TGTGCCAGTAGATCGGGACCGCACACAGATACGCAGTATTTT	CASRSGPHTDTQYF
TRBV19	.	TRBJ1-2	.	TGTGCCAGTAGCATCGCCCTGACAGGCACCTATGGCTACACCTTC	CASSIALTGTYGYTF
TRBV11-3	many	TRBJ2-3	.	TGTGCCAGCAGCTTAGACTATAGCGGAACCCCCGGCACAGATACGCAGTATTTT	CASSLDYSGTPGTDTQYF
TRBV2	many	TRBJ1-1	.	TGTGCCAGCAGTGAAAATTGGGGCACTGAAGCTTTCTTT	CASSENWGTEAFF
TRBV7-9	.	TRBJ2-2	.	TGTGCCAGCAGTTCATACCGGGGAAAGACCGGGGAGCTGTTTTTT	CASSSYRGKTGELFF
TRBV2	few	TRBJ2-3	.	TGTGCCAGCAGTGGGGGGACTCGGCGAATCACAGATACGCAGTATTTT	CASSGGTRRITDTQYF
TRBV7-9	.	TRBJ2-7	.	TGTGCCAGCAGCTTAGGGTCGGTCGGAACCTACGAGCAGTACTTC	CASSLGSVGTYEQYF
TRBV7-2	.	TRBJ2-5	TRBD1	TGTGCCAGCAGCCCCCCCGACAGGGAGCCAGAGACCCAGTACTTC	CASSPPDREPETQYF
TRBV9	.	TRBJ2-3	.	TGTGCCAGCAGCGTAGTCGGGGGGCCGGGAGATACGCAGTATTTT	CASSVVGGPGDTQYF